This TCR beta chain was profiled in a study of blood T cell repertoires in COVID-19 (dated by TCRdb to about 2020). In terms of the full investigation: The collaborator samples originated in the United States, Italy and Spain and spanned the acute and convalescent phases of COVID-19. Subjects who had been exposed to COVID-19, were actively infected with it, or had recovered from it provided the deeply sampled blood TCRbeta repertoires that made up the dataset. The prospective study material was composed of cDNA or gDNA derived from T cells, B-cell-depleted T cells, or PBMCs. The samples were drawn from the first 160 participants of the ongoing ImmuneRACE study and from 1,254 subjects provided by 6 global collaborators. The sample metadata nearly always contained a de-identified subject ID, COVID-19 status, age in years and sex. Where available, HLA class I and class II types were taken from metadata supplied by the sample provider and were not determined by assay-based typing. A freely available public database, intended as a resource for researchers studying the immune response to SARS-CoV-2, is where the repertoires were released. Here is what the overall study found, with its caveats: The quantity of clinical and demographic metadata differed by source and by participant and was supplied without curation.

TCRbeta CDR3 regions were amplified from genomic DNA by means of the immunoSEQ Assay, a bias-controlled multiplex PCR. The authors' analysis ran thus. Within the assay, amplification of reference gene primers was used to estimate how many nucleated cells each sample contained. To quantify the absolute abundance of each unique TCRbeta CDR3 rearrangement, sequence reads were collapsed and filtered. For each sample, productive Simpson clonality was calculated as the square root of Simpson's diversity index over productive rearrangements. Not all clones reach the TCRdb copy of this immuneACCESS table, which keeps in-frame sequences only. Checked studies attribute under half of the gap to unresolved V genes and leave the rest unexplained. V and J calls and clone size follow that table, whereas D and trimming were derived from the DNA. The sample table contains about 140,000 clones; only one count was recorded for almost 80% of them. The top ten clonotypes cover approximately 11% of the sample.

The count of this clone is one. Its antigen has not been determined. Nothing much larger sits one base from this clone, and base qualities are not available. A second Seattle source provided samples from volunteer blood donors who had recovered from COVID-19. Whole blood was collected in K2EDTA tubes by collaborating institutions according to the institutions' own protocols. For TCRbeta analysis, collaborators shipped samples in one of three forms: frozen whole blood, isolated PBMCs, or DNA extracted from either of those sample types. The receptor was isolated from a man between 60 and 70 years old who had recovered from COVID-19. Sequenced sample: peripheral blood.

The nucleotides read TGTGCCAGCAGCCCAGGACTAGCTACAGATACGCAGTATTTT. This sequence encodes CASSPGLATDTQYF. The sequence links TRBV28 to TRBJ2-3; 8 of the junction bases match TRBD2. There are 14 amino acids in the CDR3, from cysteine to phenylalanine inclusive. Of all the DNA, just the CDR3 is kept, 42 bases in frame from base 1. The CDR1 and CDR2 encoded by the germline V gene are MDHEN and SYDVKM. The junction shows trimming of 6 bases on V and 3 bases on J, and the gene matches do not reach 5 bases of it.